These T cell receptor beta chains were read from a single sample in a study of cytomegalovirus exposure and HLA in healthy donors. The method was immunoSEQ multiplex PCR; TCRdb's version includes in-frame clones alone and lacks a portion of them. Among 130,000 or so clones listed, 85% to 90% were seen once. Sequenced: PBMCs. The source is a man aged 30 to 39 in good health and CMV-seronegative. The CDR3 runs from the conserved cysteine through the conserved F or W. Each record gives: V gene, clone size, D gene, J gene, CDR3 protein, CDR3 DNA. D genes are given only for firm matches. Clone sizes are given selectively: once, few, many, or a class where the clone is expanded.

TRBV27,.,.,TRBJ2-7,CASSSGDTYEQYF,TGTGCCAGCAGCTCCGGGGACACCTACGAGCAGTACTTC
TRBV27,few,TRBD1,TRBJ1-2,CASSGTGVSDGYTF,TGTGCCAGCTCCGGGACAGGGGTTTCGGATGGCTACACCTTC
TRBV11-2,once,.,TRBJ2-1,CASSLGRYNNEQFF,TGTGCCAGCAGCTTGGGCAGGTATAACAATGAGCAGTTCTTC
TRBV11-2,.,.,TRBJ1-6,CASSLALTGNYNSPLHF,TGTGCCAGCAGCTTAGCCCTGACAGGCAACTATAATTCACCCCTCCACTTT
TRBV6-1,once,TRBD1,TRBJ1-2,CASSGANTGGTGYTF,TGTGCCAGCAGTGGCGCGAATACAGGGGGCACTGGCTACACCTTC
TRBV11-2,.,TRBD1,TRBJ2-7,CASSLGTAYEQYF,TGTGCCAGCAGCCTCGGGACAGCCTACGAGCAGTACTTC
TRBV19,.,TRBD1,TRBJ1-5,CASDTGAGNQPQHF,TGTGCCAGCGACACAGGGGCGGGCAATCAGCCCCAGCATTTT
TRBV28,.,.,TRBJ1-5,CASSLRYSNQPQHF,TGTGCCAGCAGTCTGCGGTATAGCAATCAGCCCCAGCATTTT
TRBV7-6,.,.,TRBJ2-1,CASSLHRAFEQFF,TGTGCCAGCAGCTTACACAGGGCGTTTGAGCAGTTCTTC
TRBV2,.,.,TRBJ2-2,CASSTTRPGELFF,TGTGCCAGCAGTACGACACGGCCCGGGGAGCTGTTTTTT
TRBV7-3,.,.,TRBJ1-6,CASSREAPPAPLHF,TGTGCCAGCAGCCGAGAAGCTCCGCCGGCACCCCTCCACTTT
TRBV7-2,.,TRBD1,TRBJ1-5,CASSFAGTVKNSNQPQHF,TGTGCCAGCAGCTTTGCCGGGACAGTAAAAAATAGCAATCAGCCCCAGCATTTT
TRBV27,.,TRBD2,TRBJ2-3,CASSQGLAGADTQYF,TGTGCCAGCAGTCAAGGACTAGCAGGCGCAGATACGCAGTATTTT
TRBV18,.,TRBD1,TRBJ1-2,CASSQTGETYGYTF,TGTGCCAGCTCCCAAACAGGGGAGACCTATGGCTACACCTTC
TRBV27,once,TRBD1,TRBJ2-7,CASSSLTGARFYEQYF,TGTGCCAGCAGTTCTCTGACAGGGGCGAGGTTCTACGAGCAGTACTTC
TRBV19,once,.,TRBJ1-4,CASSIIGTTNEKLFF,TGTGCCAGTAGTATTATCGGGACAACTAATGAAAAACTGTTTTTT
TRBV9,.,TRBD2,TRBJ2-2,CASSVGLAPGELFF,TGTGCCAGCAGCGTAGGACTAGCCCCCGGGGAGCTGTTTTTT
TRBV19,.,.,TRBJ2-6,CASSTRQSSGANVLTF,TGTGCCAGTAGTACCCGTCAGTCCTCTGGGGCCAACGTCCTGACTTTC
TRBV7-9,.,.,TRBJ2-2,CASSSQGSRGTGELFF,TGTGCCAGCAGCTCGCAGGGATCCCGTGGCACCGGGGAGCTGTTTTTT
TRBV6-5,.,.,TRBJ1-5,CASSYLQGEQPQHF,TGTGCCAGCAGTTACTTACAGGGAGAACAGCCCCAGCATTTT
TRBV6-5,.,TRBD1,TRBJ1-5,CASSRDRGGQPQHF,TGTGCCAGCAGTCGCGACAGGGGCGGGCAGCCCCAGCATTTT
TRBV5-6,.,.,TRBJ1-4,CASSFLRATNEKLFF,TGTGCCAGCAGCTTCCTTCGGGCAACTAATGAAAAACTGTTTTTT
TRBV13,.,.,TRBJ1-5,CASSLRSYSNQPQHF,TGTGCCAGCAGCTTACGTTCTTATAGCAATCAGCCCCAGCATTTT
TRBV6-6,.,.,TRBJ1-5,CASSYSAGPSQPQHF,TGTGCCAGCAGTTACTCGGCGGGGCCGTCGCAGCCCCAGCATTTT
TRBV11-2,.,.,TRBJ1-1,CASSLVTRAPAEAFF,TGTGCCAGCAGCTTAGTAACGAGGGCCCCGGCTGAAGCTTTCTTT
TRBV5-6,.,TRBD2,TRBJ2-5,CASSPTVGSGGDQETQYF,TGTGCCAGCAGCCCCACCGTAGGGAGCGGGGGGGATCAAGAGACCCAGTACTTC
TRBV7-2,.,.,TRBJ1-2,CASSLRGGGLGGGYTF,TGTGCCAGCAGCCTCCGAGGGGGGGGCCTGGGTGGCGGCTACACCTTC
TRBV10-3,.,.,TRBJ1-1,CAIRGGLRGDEAFF,TGTGCCATCAGAGGGGGATTAAGGGGCGATGAAGCTTTCTTT